This T cell receptor (beta chain) was obtained from a study of T cell responses to AZD1222 COVID-19 vaccine. Measured with immunoSEQ multiplex PCR; TCRdb has only the in-frame clones, and not every one. In the table there are 57,000 or so clones, 70% to 80% of which are singletons. In regard to this clone: Its antigen is as yet unknown.

Study-wide findings and caveats: Mapped onto spike, vaccine-associated CD4 TCRs spanned it and were dominant at 160-218 and 743-854. Clonal diversity was possibly underestimated, and white British individuals and females predominated among donors.

This CDR3 has 15 residues. CDR1 and CDR2 from the germline V gene are MNHEY and SVGEGT. With V trimmed by 2 bases and J by 2 bases, 4 bases remained unmatched. The sequences come from peripheral blood, collected 28 days after the second AZD1222 dose. This sequence originates from an adult who received the AZD1222 COVID-19 vaccine. The rearrangement joins TRBV6-2 or TRBV6-3 to TRBJ2-3, with TRBD2 matching over 7 bases. The CDR3 loop is CASSYGTTDTDTQYF. CDR3 DNA: TGTGCCAGCAGTTACGGGACTACCGACACAGATACGCAGTATTTT.